The clone carrying this TCR beta chain has ten or more counts. Antigen: not known. This CDR3 region has 12 residues. Trimming took off 1 base at V and 7 bases at J, with 7 bases between the two ends. Germline lookup yields CDR1 SNHLY and CDR2 FYNNEI. RNA transcripts yielded amplified TCR beta CDR3 regions. The TCR CDR3 was amplified in a first-round RT-PCR using the HTBI primer set. A single record per CDR3 protein comes from TCRdb applying MiXCR to the multiplex PCR reads. The sample holds around 340,000 distinct CDR3 sequences, about 14% seen once. Clinical symptoms, serum thyroxine and TRAb, thyroid ultrasound and orbital computed tomography were used for the diagnoses. This specimen belongs to a study of T cells in Graves' hyperthyroidism and ophthalmopathy. Study context: Blood was drawn when the patient was first diagnosed and still untreated.

Findings and caveats of the study: Clonotypes that were expanded in thyroid above 0.001 mostly appeared in blood too. Progression to ophthalmopathy was predicted a median of 6.5 months early.

The sequence came from a woman in her 30s with Graves' hyperthyroidism. The chain combines TRBV2 with TRBJ1-1; D is ambiguous. Material: blood. CDR3: CASSEVPGEAFF. The CDR3 DNA follows: TGTGCCAGCAGTGAAGTCCCGGGTGAAGCTTTCTTT. Full variable domain (outside the CDR3, taken from reference TRBV2 and TRBJ1-1): EPEVTQTPSHQVTQMGQEVILRCVPISNHLYFYWYRQILGQKVEFLVSFYNNEISEKSEIFDDQFSVERPDGSNFTLKIRSTKLEDSAMYFCASSEVPGEAFFGQGTRLTVV.